Listed here are 10 T cell receptor beta chains from one sample, sequenced in a study of blood T cells in healthy people across ages (dated by TCRdb to the mid-2010s). Receptors were amplified or captured by 5' RACE. The instrument given in TCRdb is Illumina HiSeq 2500. A second PCR of about 6 to 11 cycles was run with a J-beta primer mix and a sample-barcoded 5' primer. TCRdb ran its own pipeline on the public reads, namely fastp trimming at Q25 and MiXCR clone calling, and kept in-frame beta chains. Each CDR3 protein gets just one entry, which takes the most common genes and DNA from the rows behind it. This sample lists roughly 720,000 distinct CDR3 sequences; 40% to 65% were detected once. The ten largest make up under 50% of the sample. Material: blood. The receptors here all came from a man older than 75 in good health.

To note about this clonotype: A junction end diverges from the germline sequence, so it may reflect a read error. The chain is built from TRBV7-7 and TRBJ2-1; a possible D gene is TRBD2 (6 bases). Looked up from germline, CDR1 is SSHAT and CDR2 is FNYEAQ (reference sequence). This CDR3 has 15 amino acids. The CDR3 nucleotides are TGTGCTAGCAGCACGTCGCCTAGCGCCTACAATGAGCAGTTCTTC. Its translation: CASSTSPSAYNEQFF.

The chain recombines TRBV24-1 with TRBJ1-1; the D gene is possibly TRBD1 (5 bases). Trimming pared 5 bases from V and 8 bases from J, leaving 8 bases between. Germline assignment: CDR1 KGHDR and CDR2 SFDVKD. There are 11 residues in the CDR3. The CDR3 nucleotides are TGTGCCACCAGTGGCGGGGCGGAAGCTTTCTTT. Its translation: CATSGGAEAFF.

This clonotype was observed a few times. The chain uses TRBV20-1 and TRBJ2-1; possible D gene TRBD2, 6 bases. The CDR3 totals 12 residues. V lost 0 bases and J lost 9, with 9 bases in between. Germline CDR1 and CDR2: DFQATT and SNEGSKA (reference sequence). The CDR3, as DNA: TGCAGTGCTAGAGACGTCGGGAGTGAGCAGTTCTTC. It yields the protein CSARDVGSEQFF.

The rearrangement joins TRBV20-1 to TRBJ1-2; D not certain. V was trimmed by 0 bases and J by 4 bases, leaving 12 bases between them. From germline, CDR1 is DFQATT and CDR2 SNEGSKA (reference sequence). The CDR3 length is 14 residues. CDR3 sequence (DNA): TGCAGTGCTAGAGACAGCTTCCGGGGCTATGGCTACACCTTC. Amino acids: CSARDSFRGYGYTF.

This clonotype was recorded a few times. This sequence joins TRBV7-2 and TRBJ1-2, with no clear D. The V gene lost 7 bases and the J gene lost 6 bases, with 15 bases spanning the gap. The CDR3 is 13 amino acids. Germline V gene data show CDR1 as SGHTA and CDR2 as FQGNSA. In DNA, the CDR3 is TGTGCCAGCACCCCCCGATCCCCCAATGGCTACACCTTC. This codes for CASTPRSPNGYTF.

V usage is TRBV6-1 and J usage is TRBJ2-7, with TRBD2 as a possible D gene (6 bases). CDR3 length: 13 amino acids. Per the germline V gene, CDR1 is MNHNS and CDR2 is SASEGT. V dropped 0 bases and J dropped 6 bases, with 9 bases sitting between them. CDR3 in amino acids: CASSEAGGVEQYF. CDR3 coding DNA: TGTGCCAGCAGTGAAGCAGGCGGGGTCGAGCAGTACTTC.

As DNA, the CDR3 is TGTGCCAGCAGTTACATGGGGGGTAATGAAAAACTGTTTTTT. Protein sequence: CASSYMGGNEKLFF. The gene calls are TRBV6-6 and TRBJ1-4; tentatively, D is TRBD1 (5 bases). CDR3 length equals 14 residues. The germline CDR1 and CDR2 sequences are MNHNY and SVGAGI (reference sequence). Trimming removed 2 bases from V and 4 bases from J, with 8 bases in between.

Only a few counts were recorded for this clonotype. This sequence joins TRBV29-1 and TRBJ2-5, with D uncertain. The CDR3 runs 11 residues. CDR1 SQVTM and CDR2 ANQGSEA come from the germline V gene. V was cut by 4 bases and J by 3 bases, with 6 bases left in between. CDR3 nucleotides: TGCAGCGTTGGTTACGAAGAGACCCAGTACTTC. It translates to CSVGYEETQYF.

The rearrangement joins TRBV20-1 to TRBJ2-5, with 7 bases fitting TRBD1. Per germline, CDR1 DFQATT and CDR2 SNEGSKA (reference sequence). The CDR3 runs to 14 residues. Trimming cost V 6 bases and J 4 bases; bases outside gene matches: 11. CDR3 sequence reads: CSAAPGTEGETQYF. The DNA of the CDR3 is TGCAGTGCGGCCCCCGGGACAGAGGGAGAGACCCAGTACTTC.

This chain links TRBV7-2 with TRBJ2-1, with D perhaps TRBD1 (6 bases). Germline loops: CDR1 SGHTA, CDR2 FQGNSA. The CDR3 totals 12 residues. Trimming took 4 bases from V and 11 from J, leaving 12 bases between them. CDR3 region: CASSYSGDKQFF. The CDR3 bases are TGTGCCAGCAGCTATTCAGGGGACAAGCAGTTCTTC.